This T cell receptor (beta chain) was identified in a study of cytomegalovirus exposure and HLA in healthy donors. Study-wide context: It was reported in a later analysis that the 120 validation repertoires used the same platform as the approximately 620 first-cohort repertoires.

Generated by immunoSEQ multiplex PCR, the TCRdb table keeps only in-frame clones and is missing some. The table shows more than 90,000 clones, with 75% to 90% occurring only once. Study results and limitations: The TCR clusters that emerged in the first cohort tended, a later analysis found, to co-occur in the approximately 130 validation repertoires.

This CDR3 has 15 residues. As regards this clone: No antigen is known for it.

This sequence originates from a man aged 18 to 35 in good health and CMV-seropositive. The chain carries TRBV21-1 and TRBJ2-7; TRBD2 reflects the table's D call only, with no check against the DNA. TRBV21-1 is given as a pseudogene. Sequencing was performed on PBMCs. This chain's CDR3 is CASSGRETEPYEQYF. The CDR3 DNA reads TGTGCCAGCTCCGGGCGGGAGACAGAGCCCTACGAGCAGTACTTC.